This TCR beta chain was identified in a study of early T cells in non-severe SARS-CoV-2 infection. V gave up 3 bases and J gave up 2 bases, with 23 bases separating them. This CDR3 spans 18 amino acids. Germline V gives CDR1 LGHNA, CDR2 YSLEER. TCRdb re-called the 5' RACE reads through MiXCR, storing one row per CDR3 protein. The profile shows under 60,000 distinct CDR3 sequences, roughly a tenth of them singletons. Ten or more counts support this clonotype. This sequence joins TRBV4-3 and TRBJ2-7; a weak D match, TRBD2 (7 bases). Material: whole blood, obtained at baseline. The sequence derives from an adult who was a healthcare worker with PCR-confirmed SARS-CoV-2 infection or an uninfected control (not recorded which). The CDR3 nucleotides are TGCGCCAGCAGCCAGGACGCTGGGGGGCGCGGGGGCACCTACGAGCAGTACTTC. It translates to CASSQDAGGRGGTYEQYF.